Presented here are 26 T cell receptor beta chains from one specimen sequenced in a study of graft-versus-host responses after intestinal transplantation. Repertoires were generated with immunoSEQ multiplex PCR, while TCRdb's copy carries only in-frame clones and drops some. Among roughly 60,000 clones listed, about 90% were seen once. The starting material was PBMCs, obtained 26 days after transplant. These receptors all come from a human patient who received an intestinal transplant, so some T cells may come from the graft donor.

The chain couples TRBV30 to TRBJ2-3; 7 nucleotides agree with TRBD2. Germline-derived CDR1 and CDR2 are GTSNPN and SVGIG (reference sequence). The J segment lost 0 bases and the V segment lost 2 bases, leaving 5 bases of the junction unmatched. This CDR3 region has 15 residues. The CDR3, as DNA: TGTGCCTGGAGTCGTAGCGGGCAAAGCACAGATACGCAGTATTTT. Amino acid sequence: CAWSRSGQSTDTQYF. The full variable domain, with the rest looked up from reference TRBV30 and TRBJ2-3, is SQTIHQWPATLVQPVGSPLSLECTVEGTSNPNLYWYRQAAGRGLQLLFYSVGIGQISSEVPQNLSASRPQDRQFILSSKKLLLSDSGFYLCAWSRSGQSTDTQYFGPGTRLTVL.

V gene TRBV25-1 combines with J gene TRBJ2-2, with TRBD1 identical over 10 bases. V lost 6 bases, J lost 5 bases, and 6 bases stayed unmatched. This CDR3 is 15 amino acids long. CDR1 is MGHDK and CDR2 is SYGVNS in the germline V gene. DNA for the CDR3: TGTGCCAGCAGAATTGGACAGGGGGAGACCGGGGAGCTGTTTTTT. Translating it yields CASRIGQGETGELFF.

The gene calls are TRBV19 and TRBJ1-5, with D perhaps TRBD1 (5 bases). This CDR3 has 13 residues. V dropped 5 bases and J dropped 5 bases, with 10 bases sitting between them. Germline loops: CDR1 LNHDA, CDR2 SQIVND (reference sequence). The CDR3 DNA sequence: TGTGCCAGTAGTCTGGGGGGGGATCAGCCCCAGCATTTT. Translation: CASSLGGDQPQHF.

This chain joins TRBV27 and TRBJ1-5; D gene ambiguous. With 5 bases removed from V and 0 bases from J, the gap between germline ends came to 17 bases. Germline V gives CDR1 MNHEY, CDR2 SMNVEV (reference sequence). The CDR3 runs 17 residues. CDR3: CASSINGRGYSNQPQHF. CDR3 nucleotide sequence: TGTGCCAGCAGTATTAACGGACGGGGATATAGCAATCAGCCCCAGCATTTT.

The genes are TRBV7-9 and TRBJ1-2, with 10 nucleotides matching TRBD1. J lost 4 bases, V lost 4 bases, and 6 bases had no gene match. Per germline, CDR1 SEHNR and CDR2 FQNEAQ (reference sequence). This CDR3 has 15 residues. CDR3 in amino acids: CASSSTGGDGYGYTF. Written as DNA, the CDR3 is TGTGCCAGCAGCTCGACAGGGGGCGATGGCTATGGCTACACCTTC.

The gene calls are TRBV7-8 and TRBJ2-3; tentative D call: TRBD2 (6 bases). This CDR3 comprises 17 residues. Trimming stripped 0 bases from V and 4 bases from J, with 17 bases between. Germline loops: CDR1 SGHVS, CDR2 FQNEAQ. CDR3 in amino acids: CASSLATGGGISDTQYF. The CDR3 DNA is TGTGCCAGCAGCTTAGCGACCGGGGGAGGTATCTCAGATACGCAGTATTTT.

The CDR3 here is CAWGTGARETQYF. CDR3 in DNA: TGTGCCTGGGGAACAGGGGCGAGGGAGACCCAGTACTTC. The V and J genes are TRBV30 and TRBJ2-5; TRBD1 agrees at 7 bases. CDR3 length equals 13 residues. The J segment lost 5 bases and the V segment lost 5 bases, leaving 8 bases of the junction unmatched. In germline, CDR1 is GTSNPN, CDR2 SVGIG (reference sequence).

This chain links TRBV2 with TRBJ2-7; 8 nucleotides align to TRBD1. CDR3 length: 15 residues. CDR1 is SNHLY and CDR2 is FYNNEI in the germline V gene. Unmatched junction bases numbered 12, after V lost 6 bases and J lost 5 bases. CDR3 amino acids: CASREPGGAGHEQYF. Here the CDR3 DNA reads TGTGCCAGCAGGGAACCAGGGGGCGCGGGCCACGAGCAGTACTTC.

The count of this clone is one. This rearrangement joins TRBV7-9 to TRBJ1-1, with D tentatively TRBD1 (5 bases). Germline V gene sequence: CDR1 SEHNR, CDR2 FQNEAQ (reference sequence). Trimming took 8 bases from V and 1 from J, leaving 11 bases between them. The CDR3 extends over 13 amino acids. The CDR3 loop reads CASRGTPNTEAFF. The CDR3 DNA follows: TGTGCCAGCCGAGGGACTCCGAACACTGAAGCTTTCTTT.

CDR3 in DNA: TGTGCCAGCAGCGTCCCCCGCGGGGCCCCCACAGATACGCAGTATTTT. This sequence encodes CASSVPRGAPTDTQYF. This chain links TRBV9 with TRBJ2-3; a possible D gene is TRBD2 (6 bases). Germline values: CDR1 SGDLS, CDR2 YYNGEE. The CDR3 runs to 16 residues. Trimming removed 2 bases from V and 2 bases from J, with 15 bases in between.

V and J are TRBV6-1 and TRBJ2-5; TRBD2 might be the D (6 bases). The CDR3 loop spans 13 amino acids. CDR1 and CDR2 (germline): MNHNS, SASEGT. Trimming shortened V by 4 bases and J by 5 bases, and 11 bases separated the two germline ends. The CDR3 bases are TGTGCCAGCAGTGGGCGGGGTCGGGAGACCCAGTACTTC. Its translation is CASSGRGRETQYF.

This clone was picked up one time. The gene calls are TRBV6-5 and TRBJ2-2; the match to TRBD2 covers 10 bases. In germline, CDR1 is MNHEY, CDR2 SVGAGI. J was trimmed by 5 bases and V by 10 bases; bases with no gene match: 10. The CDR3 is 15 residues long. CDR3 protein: CATKYLAGDTGELFF. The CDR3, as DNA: TGTGCCACCAAATACCTAGCGGGGGATACCGGGGAGCTGTTTTTT.

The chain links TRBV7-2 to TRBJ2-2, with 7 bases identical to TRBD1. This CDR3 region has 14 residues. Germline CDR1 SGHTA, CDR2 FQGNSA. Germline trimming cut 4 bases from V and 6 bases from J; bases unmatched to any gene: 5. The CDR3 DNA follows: TGTGCCAGCAGCTCAGGACAGGCCTCCGGGGAGCTGTTTTTT. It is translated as CASSSGQASGELFF. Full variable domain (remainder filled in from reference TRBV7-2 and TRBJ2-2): GAGVSQSPSNKVTEKGKDVELRCDPISGHTALYWYRQSLGQGLEFLIYFQGNSAPDKSGLPSDRFSAERTGGSVSTLTIQRTQQEDSAVYLCASSSGQASGELFFGEGSRLTVL.

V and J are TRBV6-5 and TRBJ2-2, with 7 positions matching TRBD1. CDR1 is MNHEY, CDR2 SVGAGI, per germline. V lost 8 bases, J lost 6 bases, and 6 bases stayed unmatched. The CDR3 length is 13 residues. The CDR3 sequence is CASETGSAGELFF. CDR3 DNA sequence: TGTGCCAGCGAGACAGGGTCTGCCGGGGAGCTGTTTTTT.

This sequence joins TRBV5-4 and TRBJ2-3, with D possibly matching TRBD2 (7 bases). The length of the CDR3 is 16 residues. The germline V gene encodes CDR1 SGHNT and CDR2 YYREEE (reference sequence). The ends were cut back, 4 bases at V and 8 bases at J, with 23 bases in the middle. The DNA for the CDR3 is TGTGCCAGCAGCCTAGGGGGGGTAGCGGCGCTCGGTACGCAGTATTTT. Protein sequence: CASSLGGVAALGTQYF.

The CDR3 region has the DNA TGTGCCAGCAGTTACAGCGGGGGGAGGGGAGTCGAGCAGTTCTTC. As protein: CASSYSGGRGVEQFF. The genes are TRBV6-5 and TRBJ2-1; 9 positions match TRBD2. Germline values: CDR1 MNHEY, CDR2 SVGAGI. The CDR3 runs 15 residues. V was clipped by 2 bases and J by 10 bases; unmatched bases: 9.

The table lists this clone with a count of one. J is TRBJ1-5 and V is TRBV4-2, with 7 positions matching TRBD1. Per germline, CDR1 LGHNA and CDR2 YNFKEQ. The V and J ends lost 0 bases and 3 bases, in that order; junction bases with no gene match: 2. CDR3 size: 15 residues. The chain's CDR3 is CASSQETGTNQPQHF. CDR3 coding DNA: TGTGCCAGCAGCCAAGAGACAGGGACCAATCAGCCCCAGCATTTT.

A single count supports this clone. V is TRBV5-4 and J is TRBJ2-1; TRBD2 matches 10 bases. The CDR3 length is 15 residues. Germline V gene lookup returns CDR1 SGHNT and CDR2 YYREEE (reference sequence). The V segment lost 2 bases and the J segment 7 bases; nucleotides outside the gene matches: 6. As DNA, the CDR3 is TGTGCCAGCAGCTTCCCTAGCGGGGGTGGGAATGAGCAGTTCTTC. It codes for CASSFPSGGGNEQFF.

CDR3 in amino acids: CASSETSGGTDTQYF. The CDR3 DNA reads TGTGCCAGCAGTGAAACTAGCGGGGGCACAGATACGCAGTATTTT. The genes are TRBV6-4 and TRBJ2-3, with 10 bases fitting TRBD2. V trimming: 3 bases; J trimming: 1 base; junction bases outside the gene matches: 1. The CDR3 runs to 15 residues. CDR1 and CDR2 (germline): MRHNA, SNTAGT.

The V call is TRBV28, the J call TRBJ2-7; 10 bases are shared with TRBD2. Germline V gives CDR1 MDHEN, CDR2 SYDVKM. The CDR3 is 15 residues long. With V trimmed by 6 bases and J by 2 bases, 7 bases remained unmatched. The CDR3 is CASSLSGGATYEQYF. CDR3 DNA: TGTGCCAGCAGCCTCAGCGGGGGGGCCACCTACGAGCAGTACTTC.

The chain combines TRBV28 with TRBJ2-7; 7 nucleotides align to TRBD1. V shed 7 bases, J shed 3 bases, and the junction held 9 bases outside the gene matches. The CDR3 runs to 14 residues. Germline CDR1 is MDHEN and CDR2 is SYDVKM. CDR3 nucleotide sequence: TGTGCCAGCACCCCCGACAGGGCGATCTACGAGCAGTACTTC. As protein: CASTPDRAIYEQYF.

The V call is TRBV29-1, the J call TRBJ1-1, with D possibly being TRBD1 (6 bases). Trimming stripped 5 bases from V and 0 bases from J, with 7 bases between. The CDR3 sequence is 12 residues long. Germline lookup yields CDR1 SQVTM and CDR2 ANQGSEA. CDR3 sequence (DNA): TGCAGCGTTCAGGGGATGAACACTGAAGCTTTCTTT. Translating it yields CSVQGMNTEAFF.

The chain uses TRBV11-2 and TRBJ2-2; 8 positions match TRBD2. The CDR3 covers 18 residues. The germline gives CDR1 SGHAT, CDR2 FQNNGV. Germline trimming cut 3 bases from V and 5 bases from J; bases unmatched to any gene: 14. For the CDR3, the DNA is TGTGCCAGCAGCTTCTTGCGGAGCGGGGGCCTCGGAACCGGGGAGCTGTTTTTT. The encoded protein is CASSFLRSGGLGTGELFF. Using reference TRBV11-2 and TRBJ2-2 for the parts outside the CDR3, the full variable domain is EAGVAQSPRYKIIEKRQSVAFWCNPISGHATLYWYQQILGQGPKLLIQFQNNGVVDDSQLPKDRFSAERLKGVDSTLKIQPAKLEDSAVYLCASSFLRSGGLGTGELFFGEGSRLTVL.

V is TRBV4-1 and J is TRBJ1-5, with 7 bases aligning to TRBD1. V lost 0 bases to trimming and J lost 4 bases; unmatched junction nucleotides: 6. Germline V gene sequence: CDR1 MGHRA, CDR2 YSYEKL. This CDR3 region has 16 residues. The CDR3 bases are TGCGCCAGCAGCCAAGAAACCGGGACAGCTAATCAGCCCCAGCATTTT. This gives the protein CASSQETGTANQPQHF.

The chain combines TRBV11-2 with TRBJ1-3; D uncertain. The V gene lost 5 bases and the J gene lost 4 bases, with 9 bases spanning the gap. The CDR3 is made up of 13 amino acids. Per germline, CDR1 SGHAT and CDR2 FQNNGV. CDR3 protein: CASSRLQGNTIYF. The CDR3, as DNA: TGTGCCAGCAGCCGACTACAGGGAAACACCATATATTTT.

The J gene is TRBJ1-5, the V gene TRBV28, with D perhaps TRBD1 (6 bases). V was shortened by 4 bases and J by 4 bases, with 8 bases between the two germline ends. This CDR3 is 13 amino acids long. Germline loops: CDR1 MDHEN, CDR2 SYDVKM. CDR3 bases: TGTGCCAGCAGTTCCAGGGGAAATCAGCCCCAGCATTTT. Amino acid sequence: CASSSRGNQPQHF.